This paragraph reports one T cell receptor beta chain. The target antigen is unknown. The sample originates from a study of beta chain features in type 1 diabetes. The study's findings and limits: The analysis here could not establish whether HLA type shapes TCRB rearrangement. Shorter TCRB CDR3s, moderately but significantly so, marked every one of the four CD4+ subsets in Type 1 diabetes patients. Diminished insertions and augmented deletions at VDJ junctions characterized type 1 diabetes patients.

Investigators reverse transcribed all isolated RNA, so they sequenced expressed TCRB transcripts. Sequencing was performed with immunoSEQ multiplex PCR; in TCRdb, only in-frame clones are kept and a portion is missing. The sample has about 620,000 clones, roughly 15% seen once. The CDR3 loop spans 14 amino acids. Germline values: CDR1 MDHEN, CDR2 SYDVKM. V lost 2 bases to trimming and J lost 4 bases; unmatched junction nucleotides: 2. This TCR came from a man aged 18 to 30 in good health. V is TRBV28 and J is TRBJ1-2; 9 positions agree with TRBD1. The sample consisted of naive CD4+ T cells from blood. CDR3 residues: CASSLADRGYGYTF. The CDR3, as DNA: TGTGCCAGCAGTTTAGCGGACAGGGGCTATGGCTACACCTTC.